The next 27 T cell receptor beta chains were all read from a single sample in a study of T-cell memory formation after mild COVID-19. TCRdb processed the 5' RACE reads anew with MiXCR; each CDR3 protein has one entry. The table lists some 200,000 distinct CDR3 sequences, about a fifth of them singletons. Sequencing input: PBMCs or a T cell subset sorted from them (not recorded which). These receptors all come from an adult woman who had mild COVID-19 (a few samples of this study predate the infection). Cell type and time point are not known.

This clonotype turned up a few times. The V gene is TRBV6-5, the J gene TRBJ2-5, with D possibly being TRBD2 (5 bases). The CDR3 extends over 12 amino acids. Germline values: CDR1 MNHEY, CDR2 SVGAGI. V was trimmed by 8 bases and J by 2 bases, leaving 9 bases between them. The CDR3 region has the DNA TGTGCCAGCTCGACGGGACAAGAGACCCAGTACTTC. It encodes CASSTGQETQYF.

The chain recombines TRBV9 with TRBJ1-2; TRBD1 matches at 9 bases. V shed 5 bases, J shed 5 bases, and the junction held 7 bases outside the gene matches. CDR3 length: 14 amino acids. Germline lookup yields CDR1 SGDLS and CDR2 YYNGEE. CDR3 nucleotide sequence: TGTGCCAGCAGGGGAATGACAGGGGGGTATGGCTACACCTTC. Residues: CASRGMTGGYGYTF. Looking up the rest from reference TRBV9 and TRBJ1-2 gives the full variable domain: DSGVTQTPKHLITATGQRVTLRCSPRSGDLSVYWYQQSLDQGLQFLIQYYNGEERAKGNILERFSAQQFPDLHSELNLSSLELGDSALYFCASRGMTGGYGYTFGSGTRLTVV.

There are a few counts of this clonotype. The chain combines TRBV7-9 with TRBJ2-2; D uncertain. Per the germline V gene, CDR1 is SEHNR and CDR2 is FQNEAQ (reference sequence). The V and J ends lost 1 base and 8 bases respectively, with 8 bases between them. This CDR3 is built from 13 residues. CDR3 residues: CASSLVGLGELFF. The CDR3, as DNA: TGTGCCAGCAGCTTAGTCGGTCTGGGGGAGCTGTTTTTT.

About this clonotype: An end of the junction does not agree with germline; a read error may underlie this. The V gene is TRBV2, the J gene TRBJ1-1; unclear D gene. Germline V gives CDR1 SNHLY, CDR2 FYNNEI. There are 14 residues in the CDR3. The chain's CDR3 is CASREENLGTEAFF. CDR3 nucleotides: TGTGCCAGCAGGGAAGAAAACCTGGGCACTGAAGCTTTCTTT.

V and J are TRBV5-1 and TRBJ2-7; 7 bases fit TRBD1. The V segment lost 2 bases and the J segment 7 bases; nucleotides outside the gene matches: 15. The CDR3 is made up of 16 amino acids. CDR1 and CDR2 (germline): SGHRS, YFSETQ. Here the CDR3 DNA reads TGCGCCAGCAGCTTCGTGCCGGGACAGTATACTGAAGAGCAGTACTTC. Protein product: CASSFVPGQYTEEQYF.

This sequence joins TRBV7-9 and TRBJ1-4, with TRBD1 as a possible D gene (5 bases). This CDR3 has 15 residues. Per the germline V gene, CDR1 is SEHNR and CDR2 is FQNEAQ (reference sequence). The ends were cut back, 5 bases at V and 7 bases at J, with 17 bases in the middle. CDR3 nucleotide sequence: TGTGCCAGCAGCGTGGGCCCAGGGATGGGTGAAAAACTGTTTTTT. It translates to CASSVGPGMGEKLFF.

V usage is TRBV29-1 and J usage is TRBJ2-7, with D tentatively TRBD2 (5 bases). CDR3 length: 11 residues. Per the germline V gene, CDR1 is SQVTM and CDR2 is ANQGSEA. Trimming took off 5 bases at V and 9 bases at J, with 14 bases between the two ends. The DNA for the CDR3 is TGCAGCGTTCAGGAGGAAAGAACGCAGTACTTC. This encodes CSVQEERTQYF.

This clonotype turned up a few times. This chain uses TRBV9 with TRBJ2-7, with D possibly matching TRBD2 (6 bases). Trimming pared 4 bases from V and 5 bases from J, leaving 13 bases between. CDR3 length: 13 amino acids. Germline-derived CDR1 and CDR2 are SGDLS and YYNGEE. The CDR3 nucleotides read TGTGCCAGCAGCTCGGGACTCGCCCACGAGCAGTACTTC. It is translated as CASSSGLAHEQYF.

This chain connects TRBV6-2 or TRBV6-3 to TRBJ2-3, with 8 bases lining up with TRBD1. Germline CDR1 MNHEY, CDR2 SVGEGT. The CDR3 loop spans 17 amino acids. The J segment lost 5 bases and the V segment lost 0 bases, leaving 10 bases of the junction unmatched. The CDR3 region is CASSYSSGQEDRDTQYF. The DNA of the CDR3 is TGTGCCAGCAGTTACTCATCGGGACAGGAGGACCGAGATACGCAGTATTTT.

The table lists this clonotype with a count of one. The chain uses TRBV18 and TRBJ2-6; tentatively, D is TRBD1 (6 bases). The CDR3 spans 18 residues. With 6 bases removed from V and 4 bases from J, the gap between germline ends came to 22 bases. CDR1 and CDR2 (germline): KGHSH, LQKENI. Here the CDR3 reads CASSRPVQGQRGANVLTF. DNA for the CDR3: TGTGCCAGCTCCCGCCCCGTCCAGGGGCAGCGGGGGGCCAACGTCCTGACTTTC.

With respect to this clonotype: One end of the junction does not line up with germline, which may come from a read error. The chain links TRBV24-1 to TRBJ1-5, with D possibly matching TRBD1 (6 bases). This CDR3 has 14 amino acids. Germline V gives CDR1 KGHDR, CDR2 SFDVKD. CDR3 DNA sequence: TGTGACACCGGAACAGGGTATAGCAATCAGCCCCAGCATTTT. It codes for CDTGTGYSNQPQHF.

Only a few counts were recorded for this clonotype. This chain connects TRBV11-2 to TRBJ2-1, with D unresolved. This CDR3 has 11 amino acids. V was clipped by 1 base and J by 10 bases, with 5 bases between them. Germline V gene lookup returns CDR1 SGHAT and CDR2 FQNNGV. The CDR3 DNA reads TGTGCCAGCAGCTTAGCGGTCGAGCAGTTCTTC. Translating it yields CASSLAVEQFF.

As DNA, the CDR3 is TGTGCCAGCAGTGAAGGAGACAGACCCCAAGAGACCCAGTACTTC. Its protein product is CASSEGDRPQETQYF. The chain uses TRBV25-1 and TRBJ2-5; tentative D call: TRBD1 (5 bases). Germline V CDR1 and CDR2: MGHDK, SYGVNS. Between the trimmed V and J ends, which lost 2 bases and 1 base, there was a span of 11 bases. The CDR3 length is 15 residues.

The gene calls are TRBV11-2 and TRBJ2-5; no clear D. The CDR3 loop spans 15 amino acids. Germline CDR1 and CDR2: SGHAT and FQNNGV. The V and J ends lost 5 bases and 1 base respectively, with 14 bases between them. The CDR3 nucleotides are TGTGCCAGCAGCCCCGCTCCAGTTGGCCAAGAGACCCAGTACTTC. Its translation is CASSPAPVGQETQYF.

This clonotype was seen a handful of times. The chain has TRBV24-1 and TRBJ2-6; 8 bases map to TRBD1. The CDR3 contains 16 residues. The V gene end was trimmed by 4 bases and the J gene end by 4 bases; junction bases not matched to a gene: 5. Germline assignment: CDR1 KGHDR and CDR2 SFDVKD. The CDR3, as DNA: TGTGCCACCAGTGAGCCGACAGGGGTCGGGGCCAACGTCCTGACTTTC. Amino acid sequence: CATSEPTGVGANVLTF.

The V call is TRBV29-1, the J call TRBJ1-1; no reliable D call. Trimming stripped 7 bases from V and 5 bases from J, with 11 bases between. This CDR3 contains 11 residues. Germline V CDR1 and CDR2: SQVTM, ANQGSEA. This chain's CDR3 is CSAMGSTEAFF. The CDR3, as DNA: TGCAGCGCCATGGGGAGTACTGAAGCTTTCTTT.

This clonotype has more than one count but fewer than ten. The chain recombines TRBV11-1 with TRBJ2-7; D remains unclear. V lost 4 bases and J 6 bases, leaving 10 bases between the germline ends. Germline V CDR1 and CDR2: SGHAT, FQDESV (reference sequence). The CDR3 has 12 residues. The CDR3 bases are TGTGCCAGCAGCTCACCCCCCCTCGAGCAGTACTTC. Translation gives CASSSPPLEQYF.

The chain joins TRBV20-1 to TRBJ2-1; D uncertain. The CDR3 loop spans 10 amino acids. CDR1 and CDR2 (germline): DFQATT, SNEGSKA (reference sequence). V was pared by 1 base and J by 8 bases, with 3 bases between. The CDR3 bases are TGCAGTGCTAGAGGGGATGAGCAGTTCTTC. Encoded protein: CSARGDEQFF.

CDR3 bases: TGTGCCAGCAGCTTAACCTCGGACAGGGGGCGGACCTACAATGAGCAGTTCTTC. Its translation is CASSLTSDRGRTYNEQFF. V gene TRBV7-9 combines with J gene TRBJ2-1, with TRBD1 identical over 11 bases. The CDR3 covers 18 residues. Per the germline V gene, CDR1 is SEHNR and CDR2 is FQNEAQ (reference sequence). Unmatched junction bases numbered 8, after V lost 2 bases and J lost 2 bases.

This clonotype was seen a handful of times. CDR3 coding DNA: TGTGCCACCAGTGACGAACAGGGAGGATCCTACAATGAGCAGTTCTTC. This translates into CATSDEQGGSYNEQFF. V is TRBV24-1 and J is TRBJ2-1; D could derive from TRBD1 or TRBD2 (6 bases each). From germline, CDR1 is KGHDR and CDR2 SFDVKD. The CDR3 runs 16 residues. Trimming took off 4 bases at V and 1 base at J, with 13 bases between the two ends.

This clonotype has a count of ten or more. This chain links TRBV12-5 with TRBJ2-5, with a weak D call TRBD2 (6 bases). The ends were cut back, 4 bases at V and 4 bases at J, with 19 bases in the middle. The CDR3 is 16 residues long. The germline CDR1 and CDR2 sequences are LGHNT and FRNRAP. Here the CDR3 DNA reads TGTGCTAGTGGTTACGGTTTGCGGGGAGTTGGAGAGACCCAGTACTTC. This encodes CASGYGLRGVGETQYF.

This clonotype was seen a handful of times. J is TRBJ2-1 and V is TRBV7-9; maybe TRBD2 (5 bases). The CDR3 covers 16 residues. The ends were cut back, 4 bases at V and 5 bases at J, with 18 bases in the middle. CDR1 is SEHNR, CDR2 FQNEAQ, per germline (reference sequence). The CDR3 region is CASSSPGWELNNEQFF. DNA for the CDR3: TGTGCCAGCAGCTCCCCGGGCTGGGAGCTAAACAATGAGCAGTTCTTC.

V gene TRBV30 combines with J gene TRBJ2-7; 9 bases are a match to TRBD1. V trimming: 3 bases; J trimming: 2 bases; junction bases outside the gene matches: 5. Germline V gene sequence: CDR1 GTSNPN, CDR2 SVGIG (reference sequence). This CDR3 is 14 amino acids long. The CDR3 nucleotides read TGTGCCTGGAGCGCCGGGACAGGGACCTACGAGCAGTACTTC. This encodes CAWSAGTGTYEQYF.

V is TRBV29-1 and J is TRBJ1-2; D unresolved. CDR1 and CDR2 (germline): SQVTM, ANQGSEA. V lost 7 bases, J lost 6 bases, and 9 bases lay in between. The CDR3 extends over 10 amino acids. The CDR3 region has the DNA TGCAGCGGGGCTGGGGATGGCTACACCTTC. Amino acid sequence: CSGAGDGYTF.

The rearrangement links TRBV7-2 to TRBJ2-7, with TRBD1 identical over 9 bases. The CDR3 has 14 amino acids. CDR1 is SGHTA, CDR2 FQGNSA, per germline. The V gene end was trimmed by 8 bases and the J gene end by 4 bases; junction bases not matched to a gene: 9. CDR3 sequence: CASRHVGQGYEQYF. DNA of the CDR3: TGTGCCAGCCGTCACGTGGGACAGGGTTACGAGCAGTACTTC.

This clonotype has a handful of counts. V is TRBV6-5 and J is TRBJ1-5; D unclear. V lost 2 bases to trimming and J lost 0 bases, with 11 bases between them. Per the germline V gene, CDR1 is MNHEY and CDR2 is SVGAGI. The CDR3 covers 16 residues. This chain's CDR3 is CASSYGPWDSNQPQHF. As DNA, the CDR3 is TGTGCCAGCAGTTACGGGCCGTGGGATAGCAATCAGCCCCAGCATTTT.

This clonotype was seen a few times. V is TRBV12-3 or TRBV12-4 and J is TRBJ2-5; 10 nucleotides align to TRBD2. This CDR3 spans 15 amino acids. The V segment lost 5 bases and the J segment 3 bases; nucleotides outside the gene matches: 6. In DNA form, the CDR3 reads TGTGCCAGCAGTCTACTAGCGGGACCTAAAGAGACCCAGTACTTC. This sequence encodes CASSLLAGPKETQYF.